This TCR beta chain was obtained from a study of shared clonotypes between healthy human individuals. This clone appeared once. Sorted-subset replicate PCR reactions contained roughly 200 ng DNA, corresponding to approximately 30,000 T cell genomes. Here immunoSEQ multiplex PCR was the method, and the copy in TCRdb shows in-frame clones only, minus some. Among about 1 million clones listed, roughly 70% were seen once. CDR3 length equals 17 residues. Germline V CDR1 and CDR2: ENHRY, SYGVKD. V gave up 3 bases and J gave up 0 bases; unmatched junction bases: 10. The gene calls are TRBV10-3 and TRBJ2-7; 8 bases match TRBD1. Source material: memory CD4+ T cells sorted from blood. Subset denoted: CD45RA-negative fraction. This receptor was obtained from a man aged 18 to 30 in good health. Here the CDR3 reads CAISDYGQGQSSYEQYF. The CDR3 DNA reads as TGTGCCATCAGTGATTATGGACAGGGCCAAAGCTCCTACGAGCAGTACTTC.